This TCR beta chain was observed in a study of T cell responses to AZD1222 COVID-19 vaccine. General study points: Spike was spanned by vaccine-associated CD4 TCRs, which were dominant at 160-218 and 743-854.

Concerning this clone itself: Its target is unknown.

This table comes from immunoSEQ multiplex PCR, and its TCRdb copy is limited to in-frame clones, with some not included. In the table there are roughly 150,000 clones, around 90% of which are singletons. Sequences were derived from peripheral blood, sampled on day 0 of AZD1222 vaccination. The sequence was obtained from an adult in good health.

In DNA form, the CDR3 reads TGTGCCACCAGTGTTGGTAGCGGGAGCAATGAGCAGTTCTTC. Translating it yields CATSVGSGSNEQFF. The chain couples TRBV24-1 to TRBJ2-1; 9 bases map to TRBD2. The CDR3 runs to 14 residues. Germline values: CDR1 KGHDR, CDR2 SFDVKD. Trimming cost V 5 bases and J 6 bases; bases outside gene matches: 4.